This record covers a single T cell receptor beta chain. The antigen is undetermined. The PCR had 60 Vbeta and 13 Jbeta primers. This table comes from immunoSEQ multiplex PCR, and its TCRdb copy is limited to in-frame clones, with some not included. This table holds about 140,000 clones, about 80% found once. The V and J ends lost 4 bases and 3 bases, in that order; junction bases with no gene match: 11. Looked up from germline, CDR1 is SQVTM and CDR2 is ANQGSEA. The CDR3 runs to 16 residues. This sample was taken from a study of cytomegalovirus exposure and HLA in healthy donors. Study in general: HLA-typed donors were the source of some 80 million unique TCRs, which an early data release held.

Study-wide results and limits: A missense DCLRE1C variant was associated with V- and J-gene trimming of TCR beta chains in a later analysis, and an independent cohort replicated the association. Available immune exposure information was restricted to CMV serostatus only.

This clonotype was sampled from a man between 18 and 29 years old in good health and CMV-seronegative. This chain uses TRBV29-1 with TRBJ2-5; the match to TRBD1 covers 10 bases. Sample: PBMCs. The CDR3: CSVGNIPGQGKETQYF. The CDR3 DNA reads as TGCAGCGTTGGAAATATTCCGGGACAGGGGAAAGAGACCCAGTACTTC.